One and the same sample provided the 13 T cell receptor beta chains below, sequenced in a study of blood T cells in healthy people across ages. A J-beta primer mix and a sample-barcoded 5' primer were used in a second PCR of roughly 7 to 12 cycles. TCRdb independently ran MiXCR on the 5' RACE reads; one entry per CDR3 protein. The data contain 1.5 million to 2 million distinct CDR3 sequences, about 30% of them seen just once; the ten biggest clones take up more than 6%. Sequencing was performed on blood. These receptors were taken from a woman between 25 and 40 years old in good health.

The gene calls are TRBV7-2 and TRBJ2-1; 10 bases map to TRBD2. Germline V lookup: CDR1 SGHTA, CDR2 FQGNSA. V was pared by 0 bases and J by 10 bases, with 9 bases of the junction left unmatched. This CDR3 is 16 amino acids long. This chain's CDR3 is CASSLARASGSDEQFF. Here the CDR3 DNA reads TGTGCCAGCAGCTTAGCGCGGGCTAGCGGGAGCGACGAGCAGTTCTTC.

The chain is built from TRBV6-6 and TRBJ1-2; D unclear. Germline CDR1 is MNHNY and CDR2 is SVGAGI (reference sequence). V shed 6 bases and J shed 4 bases, with 15 bases lying between them. The CDR3 has 14 amino acids. The CDR3 sequence is CASSSDGGVYGYTF. Here the CDR3 DNA reads TGTGCCAGCAGCTCGGACGGTGGGGTCTATGGCTACACCTTC.

V usage is TRBV9 and J usage is TRBJ2-7, with 7 positions matching TRBD2. With 3 bases clipped from V and 6 bases from J, the junction kept 18 bases outside the gene matches. The germline V gene encodes CDR1 SGDLS and CDR2 YYNGEE. This CDR3 is 17 amino acids long. DNA for the CDR3: TGTGCCAGCAGCGCGACCTCTTCCGGGGGGATGGTCCGCGAGCAGTACTTC. This encodes CASSATSSGGMVREQYF. The complete variable domain, with remaining parts taken from reference TRBV9 and TRBJ2-7, reads DSGVTQTPKHLITATGQRVTLRCSPRSGDLSVYWYQQSLDQGLQFLIQYYNGEERAKGNILERFSAQQFPDLHSELNLSSLELGDSALYFCASSATSSGGMVREQYFGPGTRLTVT.

This clonotype was counted ten times or more. This rearrangement joins TRBV20-1 to TRBJ2-7; TRBD1 might be the D (6 bases). The CDR3 covers 13 residues. The germline V and J ends were trimmed by 3 bases and 4 bases, with 13 bases remaining between them. Germline V CDR1 and CDR2: DFQATT, SNEGSKA (reference sequence). Here the CDR3 reads CSASREQGYEQYF. The CDR3 region has the DNA TGCAGTGCTAGCCGGGAACAGGGTTACGAGCAGTACTTC.

This clonotype showed up just a few times. An end of the junction differs from the germline gene, which may be a read error. V usage is TRBV20-1 and J usage is TRBJ2-1; D not certain. From germline, CDR1 is DFQATT and CDR2 SNEGSKA (reference sequence). The CDR3 contains 15 residues. CDR3 DNA: TGCAGTTGCCAAAACTCGGACCAGACCCCAAATGGGCAGTTCTTC. Translation: CSCQNSDQTPNGQFF.

This clonotype occurred many times. CDR3 sequence (DNA): TGCAGCGTTGAGAAGGTTACCACAGATACGCAGTATTTT. This encodes CSVEKVTTDTQYF. The gene calls are TRBV29-1 and TRBJ2-3; the D is unclear. Looked up from germline, CDR1 is SQVTM and CDR2 is ANQGSEA. The V gene lost 3 bases and the J gene lost 2 bases, with 9 bases spanning the gap. CDR3 size: 13 residues.

The rearrangement links TRBV29-1 to TRBJ1-1; no clear D gene. V was pared by 4 bases and J by 10 bases, with 10 bases between. From germline, CDR1 is SQVTM and CDR2 ANQGSEA. CDR3 length: 10 amino acids. The CDR3 loop reads CSVVPLVAFF. CDR3 DNA sequence: TGCAGCGTTGTTCCGCTTGTAGCTTTCTTT.

This clonotype was recorded at least ten times. The rearrangement joins TRBV10-3 to TRBJ2-5; D is tentatively TRBD1 or TRBD2 (5 bases each). V lost 0 bases, J lost 5 bases, and 13 bases lay in between. The V gene's germline CDR1 is ENHRY and CDR2 SYGVKD. This CDR3 has 15 amino acids. The CDR3 region is CAISESKGDGETQYF. The CDR3 region has the DNA TGTGCCATCAGTGAGTCGAAAGGGGACGGGGAGACCCAGTACTTC.

This chain joins TRBV14 and TRBJ2-3; D tentatively reads TRBD1 or TRBD2 (5 bases each). The CDR3 contains 14 residues. Looked up from germline, CDR1 is SGHDN and CDR2 is FVKESK. The V and J ends lost 4 bases and 5 bases respectively, with 13 bases between them. The CDR3 DNA follows: TGTGCCAGCAGCCCCTCAGGGACCAAAGATACGCAGTATTTT. Translated, it gives CASSPSGTKDTQYF.

The chain links TRBV24-1 to TRBJ1-2, with D possibly being TRBD1 (6 bases). The germline V gene encodes CDR1 KGHDR and CDR2 SFDVKD. The CDR3 extends over 13 amino acids. V was cut by 2 bases and J by 3 bases, with 6 bases left in between. CDR3 nucleotides: TGTGCCACCAGTGATTCAGGGGACTATGGCTACACCTTC. Protein product: CATSDSGDYGYTF.

The chain combines TRBV6-5 with TRBJ1-2, with 7 positions matching TRBD1. Trimming took 8 bases from V and 2 from J; bases not matched to a gene: 11. Germline CDR1 MNHEY, CDR2 SVGAGI. The CDR3 sequence is 15 residues long. CDR3 sequence (DNA): TGTGCCAGCGGCCCCCCCCCGGACAGGAACTATGGCTACACCTTC. Its translation is CASGPPPDRNYGYTF.

The chain employs TRBV7-6 and TRBJ2-5, with 9 nucleotides matching TRBD2. Trimming at V came to 0 bases and at J to 2 bases, leaving 10 bases not matched to a gene. Germline assignment: CDR1 SGHVS and CDR2 FNYEAQ. The CDR3 length is 18 residues. CDR3 sequence (DNA): TGTGCCAGCAGCTTAGCGCTAGGCGGCGGGGGGGCGCAAGAGACCCAGTACTTC. It codes for CASSLALGGGGAQETQYF.

A few counts support this clonotype. This chain joins TRBV13 and TRBJ2-3; 10 bases fit TRBD2. The CDR3 contains 14 residues. Germline V gene sequence: CDR1 PRHDT, CDR2 FYEKMQ (reference sequence). The V segment lost 6 bases and the J segment 4 bases; nucleotides outside the gene matches: 4. In DNA, the CDR3 is TGTGCCAGCAGGAGAGCGGGGGGGCCAGATACGCAGTATTTT. As protein: CASRRAGGPDTQYF. Variable domain in full (rest from reference TRBV13 and TRBJ2-3): AAGVIQSPRHLIKEKRETATLKCYPIPRHDTVYWYQQGPGQDPQFLISFYEKMQSDKGSIPDRFSAQQFSDYHSELNMSSLELGDSALYFCASRRAGGPDTQYFGPGTRLTVL.